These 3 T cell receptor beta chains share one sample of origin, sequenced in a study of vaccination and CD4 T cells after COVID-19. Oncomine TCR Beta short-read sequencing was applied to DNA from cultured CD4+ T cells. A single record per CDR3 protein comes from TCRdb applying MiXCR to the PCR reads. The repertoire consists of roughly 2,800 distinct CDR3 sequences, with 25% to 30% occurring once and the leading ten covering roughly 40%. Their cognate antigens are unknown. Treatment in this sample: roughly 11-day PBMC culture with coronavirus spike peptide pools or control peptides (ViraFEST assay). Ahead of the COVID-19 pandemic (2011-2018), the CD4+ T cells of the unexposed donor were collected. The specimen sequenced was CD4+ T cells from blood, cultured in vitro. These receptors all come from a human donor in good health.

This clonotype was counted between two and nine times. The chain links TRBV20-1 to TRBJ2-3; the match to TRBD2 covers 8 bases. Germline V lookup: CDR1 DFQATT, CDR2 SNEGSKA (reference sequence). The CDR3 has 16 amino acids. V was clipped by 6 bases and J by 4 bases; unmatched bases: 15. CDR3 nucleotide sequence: TGCAGTGCGCATCCGGGGGCGGGAGGTGTGGCAGATACGCAGTATTTT. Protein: CSAHPGAGGVADTQYF.

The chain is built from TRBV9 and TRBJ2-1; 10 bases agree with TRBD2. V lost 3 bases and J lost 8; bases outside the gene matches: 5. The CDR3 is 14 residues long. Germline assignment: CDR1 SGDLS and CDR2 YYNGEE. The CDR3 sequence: CASSDLAGADEQFF. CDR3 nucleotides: TGTGCCAGCAGCGACCTAGCGGGGGCTGATGAGCAGTTCTTC.

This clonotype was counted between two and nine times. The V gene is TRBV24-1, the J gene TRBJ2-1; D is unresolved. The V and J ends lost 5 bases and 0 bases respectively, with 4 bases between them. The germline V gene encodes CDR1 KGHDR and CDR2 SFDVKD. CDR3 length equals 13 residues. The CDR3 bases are TGTGCCACCAGTGCCGCCTCCTACAATGAGCAGTTCTTC. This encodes CATSAASYNEQFF.